A single sample gave rise to the 22 T cell receptor beta chains below, sequenced in a study of post-analysis software for immune sequencing data. No antigen has been assigned to these receptors. Every TCR beta cDNA library bore unique molecular identifiers. Using its own MiXCR run on the PCR reads, TCRdb lists one record per CDR3 protein. The repertoire holds hundreds of thousands of distinct CDR3 sequences, with about 60% as singletons. General study findings and limits: Higher frequency in patients than in controls was seen for roughly five TRBV segments, with TRBV5-6, TRBV5-1 and TRBV20-1 among them.

What was sequenced was blood. These receptor sequences come from a girl aged 2-10 years with multiple sclerosis.

This chain joins TRBV12-3 or TRBV12-4 and TRBJ2-5; no clear D. Trimming took off 3 bases at V and 0 bases at J, with 8 bases between the two ends. CDR3 size: 14 residues. The CDR3 nucleotides are TGTGCCAGCAGTTTGAGTCTGAACCAAGAGACCCAGTACTTC. Its translation: CASSLSLNQETQYF.

The chain joins TRBV11-2 to TRBJ2-1, with TRBD2 matching 9 bases. The germline V gene encodes CDR1 SGHAT and CDR2 FQNNGV. The V gene end was trimmed by 2 bases and the J gene end by 0 bases; junction bases not matched to a gene: 2. CDR3 length: 16 amino acids. The CDR3 region has the DNA TGTGCCAGCAGCTTAATTAGCGGGAGCTCCTACAATGAGCAGTTCTTC. It encodes CASSLISGSSYNEQFF.

On this clonotype itself: At one boundary the junction diverges from the germline segment, which might be a read error. This chain uses TRBV15 with TRBJ2-1; D remains unclear. CDR3 length equals 15 residues. Germline CDR1 reads LNHNV; CDR2 reads YYDKDF (reference sequence). The DNA of the CDR3 is TGTGCCACCGGCAGAGATCGCCATTCTGGGGATGAGCAGTTCTTC. This gives the protein CATGRDRHSGDEQFF.

There are a few counts of this clonotype. This chain connects TRBV7-2 to TRBJ2-4; 8 bases agree with TRBD2. Judging by the DNA end, TRBJ2-5 fits better; the J call may be wrong. CDR3 size: 17 residues. Germline CDR1 reads SGHTA; CDR2 reads FQGNSA. Here the CDR3 DNA reads TGTGCCAGCAGCTTACCCTTAGGACTAGCCGGGGAAGAGACCCAGTACTTC. Translating gives CASSLPLGLAGEETQYF.

The gene calls are TRBV4-2 and TRBJ2-1, with 13 bases matching TRBD2. V was clipped by 0 bases and J by 10 bases; unmatched bases: 9. CDR1 is LGHNA and CDR2 is YNFKEQ in the germline V gene. This CDR3 spans 17 amino acids. The CDR3, as DNA: TGTGCCAGCAGCCAAGATCCAGGACTAGCGGGAGAAGAGGAGCAGTTCTTC. This codes for CASSQDPGLAGEEEQFF.

This clonotype was detected only a few times. The chain carries TRBV28 and TRBJ1-5; 8 bases match TRBD1. The CDR3 extends over 16 amino acids. CDR1 is MDHEN and CDR2 is SYDVKM in the germline V gene. The J segment lost 2 bases and the V segment lost 3 bases, leaving 6 bases of the junction unmatched. CDR3 residues: CASSFPVGQGNQPQHF. For the CDR3, the DNA is TGTGCCAGCAGTTTTCCCGTGGGACAGGGCAATCAGCCCCAGCATTTT. The whole variable domain, filled in from reference TRBV28 and TRBJ1-5, reads DVKVTQSSRYLVKRTGEKVFLECVQDMDHENMFWYRQDPGLGLRLIYFSYDVKMKEKGDIPEGYSVSREKKERFSLILESASTNQTSMYLCASSFPVGQGNQPQHFGDGTRLSIL.

This clonotype has only a few counts. This chain joins TRBV5-1 and TRBJ2-7; no definite D call. The germline gives CDR1 SGHRS, CDR2 YFSETQ. Trimming cost V 5 bases and J 2 bases, with 14 bases left between them. There are 14 residues in the CDR3. The chain's CDR3 is CASSLGVRTYEQYF. Here the CDR3 DNA reads TGCGCCAGCAGTTTAGGCGTGCGAACCTACGAGCAGTACTTC.

The rearrangement joins TRBV7-2 to TRBJ1-6, with D hard to call. Germline V gene lookup returns CDR1 SGHTA and CDR2 FQGNSA. The CDR3 runs to 16 residues. Trimming removed 1 base from V and 5 bases from J, with 12 bases in between. CDR3 protein: CASSLESDGNNSPLHF. In DNA form, the CDR3 reads TGTGCCAGCAGCTTAGAATCGGACGGCAATAATTCACCCCTCCACTTT.

V gene TRBV7-9 combines with J gene TRBJ2-1, with D unresolved. From germline, CDR1 is SEHNR and CDR2 FQNEAQ (reference sequence). V lost 2 bases and J lost 5, with 4 bases in between. The CDR3 covers 12 residues. The CDR3 DNA sequence: TGTGCCAGCAGCTTAAACCACAATGAGCAGTTCTTC. Amino acid sequence: CASSLNHNEQFF.

This clonotype was recorded a few times. The chain couples TRBV6-2 or TRBV6-3 to TRBJ1-6; unclear D gene. The CDR3 length is 15 residues. From germline, CDR1 is MNHEY and CDR2 SVGEGT. V was shortened by 0 bases and J by 7 bases, with 10 bases between the two germline ends. The chain's CDR3 is CASSYSGRINSPLHF. DNA for the CDR3: TGTGCCAGCAGTTACTCGGGGAGGATCAATTCACCCCTCCACTTT.

The V call is TRBV6-6, the J call TRBJ2-7, with D uncertain. Per germline, CDR1 MNHNY and CDR2 SVGAGI (reference sequence). CDR3 size: 13 residues. V dropped 7 bases and J dropped 0 bases, with 10 bases sitting between them. The CDR3 DNA is TGTGCCAGCACTCACTTCAGCTCCTACGAGCAGTACTTC. It translates to CASTHFSSYEQYF.

The chain recombines TRBV5-1 with TRBJ2-5; 15 nucleotides align to TRBD2. In germline, CDR1 is SGHRS, CDR2 YFSETQ. V lost 2 bases, J lost 4 bases, and 9 bases stayed unmatched. The CDR3 is 18 amino acids. In nucleotides, the CDR3 is TGCGCCAGCAGCTTCCTGGGACTAGCGGGGGGCCAAGGAGAGACCCAGTACTTC. Its protein product is CASSFLGLAGGQGETQYF.

This clonotype appeared a few times. CDR3 coding DNA: TGTGCCACCAGCAGAGATCGGACGGGTTTGAACATTCAGTACTTC. Its translation is CATSRDRTGLNIQYF. The V and J genes are TRBV15 and TRBJ2-4, with unresolved D. The CDR3 has 15 amino acids. CDR1 LNHNV and CDR2 YYDKDF come from the germline V gene (reference sequence). With 0 bases removed from V and 7 bases from J, the gap between germline ends came to 13 bases. The full variable domain, its missing parts supplied by reference TRBV15 and TRBJ2-4, is DAMVIQNPRYQVTQFGKPVTLSCSQTLNHNVMYWYQQKSSQAPKLLFHYYDKDFNNEADTPDNFQSRRPNTSFCFLDIRSPGLGDTAMYLCATSRDRTGLNIQYFGAGTRLSVL.

The chain uses TRBV25-1 and TRBJ1-1, with 10 nucleotides matching TRBD1. Germline V gene lookup returns CDR1 MGHDK and CDR2 SYGVNS. V shed 1 base and J 3 bases; nucleotides not matched to a gene: 14. The CDR3 has 19 amino acids. This CDR3 is CASSEFIRGRDRGDTEAFF. The CDR3 region has the DNA TGTGCCAGCAGTGAATTTATCAGGGGCCGGGACAGGGGAGACACTGAAGCTTTCTTT.

The chain carries TRBV4-3 and TRBJ1-2; 7 bases map to TRBD1. With V trimmed by 0 bases and J by 3 bases, 7 bases remained unmatched. Germline CDR1 is LGHNA and CDR2 is YSLEER. The CDR3 sequence is 16 residues long. The CDR3 is CASSQDEEGAYYGYTF. The CDR3, as DNA: TGCGCCAGCAGCCAAGATGAGGAGGGGGCTTACTATGGCTACACCTTC.

A remark on this clonotype: Germline and junction disagree at one end, which may indicate a read error. This chain connects TRBV5-5 to TRBJ2-1; 12 nucleotides agree with TRBD2. The CDR3 totals 14 residues. CDR1 and CDR2 (germline): SGHKS, YYEKEE (reference sequence). The CDR3, as DNA: TGTGCCGGCAGCCCGGGACTAGCGGGTTGGGAGCAGTTCTTC. This gives the protein CAGSPGLAGWEQFF.

This chain connects TRBV7-2 to TRBJ1-2; 8 nucleotides agree with TRBD1. Germline V gives CDR1 SGHTA, CDR2 FQGNSA. The J segment lost 6 bases and the V segment lost 4 bases, leaving 7 bases of the junction unmatched. The CDR3 is 14 amino acids. CDR3 coding DNA: TGTGCCAGCAGCTCCCATCAGGGGGCCAATGGCTACACCTTC. Translating it yields CASSSHQGANGYTF. Looking up the rest from reference TRBV7-2 and TRBJ1-2 gives the full variable domain: GAGVSQSPSNKVTEKGKDVELRCDPISGHTALYWYRQSLGQGLEFLIYFQGNSAPDKSGLPSDRFSAERTGGSVSTLTIQRTQQEDSAVYLCASSSHQGANGYTFGSGTRLTVV.

This chain uses TRBV4-3 with TRBJ1-2; 7 positions match TRBD1. The CDR3 runs 13 residues. Unmatched junction bases numbered 6, after V lost 4 bases and J lost 7 bases. Germline V gene sequence: CDR1 LGHNA, CDR2 YSLEER. The CDR3 protein is CASSLHRQGGYTF. The DNA for the CDR3 is TGCGCCAGCAGCCTGCACCGACAGGGTGGCTACACCTTC.

V gene TRBV6-2 or TRBV6-3 combines with J gene TRBJ1-2; D gene uncertain. Deletions cut 5 bases from V and 8 bases from J, with 18 bases between. The CDR3 is made up of 14 amino acids. Per germline, CDR1 MNHEY and CDR2 SVGEGT. The CDR3 sequence is CASSRPATSRGYTF. CDR3 bases: TGTGCCAGCAGTCGCCCCGCGACCAGTCGAGGCTACACCTTC.

V usage is TRBV24-1 and J usage is TRBJ2-3; D may match TRBD1 or TRBD2 (5 bases each). V was trimmed by 5 bases and J by 11 bases, leaving 22 bases between them. The length of the CDR3 is 15 residues. The germline V gene has CDR1 KGHDR and CDR2 SFDVKD. The CDR3 nucleotides read TGTGCCACCAGTGCCGCCCGGGACCCCCGGCTGGTGCAGTATTTT. Translating gives CATSAARDPRLVQYF.

In its sample, this clonotype was seen a few times. The chain uses TRBV5-1 and TRBJ2-1; unclear D gene. Germline CDR1 and CDR2: SGHRS and YFSETQ. The V end lost 2 bases, the J end lost 5 bases, and 8 bases lay between the germline ends. This CDR3 region has 13 residues. The CDR3 region is CASSFYRNNEQFF. The CDR3 DNA reads as TGCGCCAGCAGCTTTTACAGAAACAATGAGCAGTTCTTC. Full variable domain (missing parts from reference TRBV5-1 and TRBJ2-1): KAGVTQTPRYLIKTRGQQVTLSCSPISGHRSVSWYQQTPGQGLQFLFEYFSETQRNKGNFPGRFSGRQFSNSRSEMNVSTLELGDSALYLCASSFYRNNEQFFGPGTRLTVL.

This rearrangement joins TRBV12-3 or TRBV12-4 to TRBJ2-1, with unresolved D. The CDR3 extends over 14 amino acids. Between the trimmed V and J ends, which lost 5 bases and 0 bases, there was a span of 8 bases. The CDR3 bases are TGTGCCAGCAGTGGGGATAGCTCCTACAATGAGCAGTTCTTC. It is translated as CASSGDSSYNEQFF.